Below are 28 T cell receptor beta chains sequenced from a single sample in a study of T cells in tuberculosis. TCRdb keeps only in-frame clones here, not all; method: immunoSEQ multiplex PCR. The table lists around 43,000 clones, 95% of them singletons. Sequencing was carried out using PBMCs. These receptors were obtained from a donor between 10 and 35 years old with latent tuberculosis or without tuberculosis infection.

This clone was seen just once. The chain links TRBV6-1 to TRBJ1-1; tentatively, D is TRBD1 (6 bases). Per the germline V gene, CDR1 is MNHNS and CDR2 is SASEGT. The CDR3 is made up of 14 amino acids. V shed 6 bases and J shed 1 base, with 12 bases lying between them. Written as DNA, the CDR3 is TGTGCCAGCAGGATACAGGGACAGAACACTGAAGCTTTCTTT. Amino acids: CASRIQGQNTEAFF.

The V call is TRBV5-1, the J call TRBJ2-5, with 12 bases fitting TRBD1. The CDR3 spans 16 residues. The junction had 7 bases not matched to a gene; V was cut back by 3 bases and J by 4 bases. CDR1 and CDR2 (germline): SGHRS, YFSETQ. The CDR3 loop is CASSWGTGGALETQYF. The CDR3 coding sequence is TGCGCCAGCAGCTGGGGGACAGGGGGCGCGTTAGAGACCCAGTACTTC.

The V gene is TRBV7-8, the J gene TRBJ1-6; D is possibly TRBD1 (6 bases). Trimming took off 5 bases at V and 9 bases at J, with 8 bases between the two ends. The CDR3 contains 12 residues. Germline CDR1 SGHVS, CDR2 FQNEAQ. The CDR3 here is CASSHRASPLHF. Here the CDR3 DNA reads TGTGCCAGCAGCCACAGGGCTTCACCCCTCCACTTT.

The V gene is TRBV6-1, the J gene TRBJ2-5, with TRBD2 matching 12 bases. This CDR3 is 15 amino acids long. Germline V gene sequence: CDR1 MNHNS, CDR2 SASEGT. V lost 4 bases, J lost 4 bases, and 4 bases stayed unmatched. CDR3 loop: CASSGLAGASETQYF. In nucleotides, the CDR3 is TGTGCCAGCAGTGGACTAGCGGGGGCGTCAGAGACCCAGTACTTC.

The J gene is TRBJ1-2, the V gene TRBV30; D is possibly TRBD1 (6 bases). This CDR3 region has 13 residues. The germline V and J ends were trimmed by 0 bases and 5 bases, with 10 bases remaining between them. Germline V CDR1 and CDR2: GTSNPN, SVGIG (reference sequence). The CDR3 here is CAWSVRGAYGYTF. The CDR3 DNA follows: TGTGCCTGGAGTGTACGGGGGGCATATGGCTACACCTTC.

V is TRBV2 and J is TRBJ1-6; the match to TRBD1 covers 8 bases. Trimming removed 5 bases from V and 13 bases from J; junction bases left unmatched: 10. The CDR3 length is 14 residues. Germline V gene sequence: CDR1 SNHLY, CDR2 FYNNEI. CDR3 amino acids: CASSPRAGGDPLHF. The CDR3 nucleotides are TGTGCCAGCAGTCCCAGGGCAGGGGGCGATCCCCTCCACTTT.

The gene calls are TRBV18 and TRBJ1-1; tentative D call: TRBD1 (5 bases). From germline, CDR1 is KGHSH and CDR2 LQKENI. V was pared by 3 bases and J by 1 base, with 9 bases between. There are 14 residues in the CDR3. CDR3 in amino acids: CASSPLGQNTEAFF. The CDR3 DNA reads TGTGCCAGCTCACCCCTTGGACAGAACACTGAAGCTTTCTTT. Based on the CDR3 plus reference TRBV18 and TRBJ1-1, the full variable domain is NAGVMQNPRHLVRRRGQEARLRCSPMKGHSHVYWYRQLPEEGLKFMVYLQKENIIDESGMPKERFSAEFPKEGPSILRIQQVVRGDSAAYFCASSPLGQNTEAFFGQGTRLTVV.

The chain joins TRBV2 to TRBJ1-1; tentative D call: TRBD1 (5 bases). The CDR3 totals 13 residues. V was clipped by 6 bases and J by 1 base, with 9 bases between them. Germline V gene data show CDR1 as SNHLY and CDR2 as FYNNEI. CDR3 amino acids: CASRKDRNTEAFF. Here the CDR3 DNA reads TGTGCCAGCAGAAAAGACAGGAACACTGAAGCTTTCTTT.

The genes are TRBV27 and TRBJ1-5, with D tentatively TRBD1 (6 bases). V lost 5 bases and J lost 1, with 18 bases in between. This CDR3 comprises 17 residues. Looked up from germline, CDR1 is MNHEY and CDR2 is SMNVEV (reference sequence). CDR3 residues: CASSPVPRQGSNQPQHF. DNA of the CDR3: TGTGCCAGCAGTCCCGTACCCCGGCAGGGGAGCAATCAGCCCCAGCATTTT.

V and J are TRBV27 and TRBJ2-4; 11 bases align to TRBD2. Germline assignment: CDR1 MNHEY and CDR2 SMNVEV (reference sequence). The CDR3 spans 16 residues. The junction had 11 bases not matched to a gene; V was cut back by 6 bases and J by 7 bases. The DNA of the CDR3 is TGTGCCAGCAGATATCTAGCGGGGGGCCGTCTGAACATTCAGTACTTC. It encodes CASRYLAGGRLNIQYF.

The V call is TRBV12-5, the J call TRBJ1-2, with D hard to call. This CDR3 region has 13 residues. In germline, CDR1 is LGHNT, CDR2 FRNRAP. With 3 bases removed from V and 2 bases from J, the gap between germline ends came to 7 bases. For the CDR3, the DNA is TGTGCTAGTGGTTTTACCGAGAACTATGGCTACACCTTC. Its protein is CASGFTENYGYTF.

This clone turned up a few times. J is TRBJ1-5 and V is TRBV10-3; 7 positions agree with TRBD1. V trimming: 10 bases; J trimming: 4 bases; junction bases outside the gene matches: 4. This CDR3 region has 12 residues. Germline V gene sequence: CDR1 ENHRY, CDR2 SYGVKD. The CDR3 here is CATGTVNQPQHF. In nucleotides, the CDR3 is TGTGCCACCGGGACAGTTAATCAGCCCCAGCATTTT.

This clone was seen a single time. V usage is TRBV20-1 and J usage is TRBJ1-1; D unclear. This CDR3 comprises 11 residues. Trimming removed 0 bases at V and 7 bases at J, with 6 bases between. From germline, CDR1 is DFQATT and CDR2 SNEGSKA (reference sequence). The DNA of the CDR3 is TGCAGTGCTAGAGAGATCGGTGAAGCTTTCTTT. It encodes CSAREIGEAFF.

V gene TRBV5-5 combines with J gene TRBJ2-7, with 10 bases lining up with TRBD1. Germline CDR1 SGHKS, CDR2 YYEKEE (reference sequence). This CDR3 region has 14 residues. V lost 5 bases to trimming and J lost 2 bases; unmatched junction nucleotides: 4. The CDR3 DNA sequence: TGTGCCAGCAGTCCAGGACAGGGGGCCTACGAGCAGTACTTC. It specifies CASSPGQGAYEQYF.

This clone has just a few counts. The chain couples TRBV6-1 to TRBJ1-5; D may be TRBD1 (5 bases). CDR3 length: 14 residues. V was cut by 9 bases and J by 0 bases, with 12 bases left in between. The germline gives CDR1 MNHNS, CDR2 SASEGT. CDR3 loop: CASNGGGSNQPQHF. CDR3 nucleotide sequence: TGTGCCAGTAACGGGGGTGGTAGCAATCAGCCCCAGCATTTT.

The genes are TRBV29-1 and TRBJ2-5, with 9 bases lining up with TRBD2. The V gene end was trimmed by 5 bases and the J gene end by 3 bases; junction bases not matched to a gene: 4. This CDR3 region has 13 residues. Germline V lookup: CDR1 SQVTM, CDR2 ANQGSEA. For the CDR3, the DNA is TGCAGCGTTATTCTAGCGGGGAAAGAGACCCAGTACTTC. This gives the protein CSVILAGKETQYF.

With regard to this clone: A junction end diverges from the germline sequence, so it may reflect a read error. The chain joins TRBV11-1 to TRBJ1-2, with 8 bases fitting TRBD1. This CDR3 is 15 amino acids long. Germline V lookup: CDR1 SGHAT, CDR2 FQDESV (reference sequence). The DNA of the CDR3 is TGTGCCAGCAGCTTATCCGACAGGGGAACAGGGCCTGCTATCTTC. This gives the protein CASSLSDRGTGPAIF.

This clone was observed once. The chain uses TRBV2 and TRBJ1-4; 7 bases line up with TRBD1. Germline CDR1 SNHLY, CDR2 FYNNEI. CDR3 size: 17 residues. V trimming: 8 bases; J trimming: 4 bases; junction bases outside the gene matches: 16. This chain's CDR3 is CASSLGGIGTDNEKLFF. CDR3 DNA sequence: TGTGCCAGCTCGTTAGGTGGGATCGGGACAGATAATGAAAAACTGTTTTTT.

The rearrangement links TRBV27 to TRBJ1-2, with 8 bases lining up with TRBD1. This CDR3 spans 14 amino acids. Germline V gives CDR1 MNHEY, CDR2 SMNVEV (reference sequence). The V gene end was trimmed by 6 bases and the J gene end by 4 bases; junction bases not matched to a gene: 7. The CDR3 DNA sequence: TGTGCCAGCAGCCCTGCAGGGGGCAGCTATGGCTACACCTTC. Protein product: CASSPAGGSYGYTF.

The chain couples TRBV9 to TRBJ2-2, with D possibly TRBD2 on 5 matching bases. V lost 6 bases to trimming and J lost 0 bases, with 6 bases between them. CDR3 length equals 13 residues. Germline V lookup: CDR1 SGDLS, CDR2 YYNGEE. DNA for the CDR3: TGTGCCAGCACGCGGGCGAACACCGGGGAGCTGTTTTTT. Translating it yields CASTRANTGELFF.

This chain links TRBV4-1 with TRBJ2-2; the match to TRBD2 covers 9 bases. Germline CDR1 MGHRA, CDR2 YSYEKL. The CDR3 is 18 amino acids. V shed 2 bases, J shed 4 bases, and the junction held 11 bases outside the gene matches. CDR3 protein: CASSQRASGGFGTGELFF. The CDR3 DNA reads as TGCGCCAGCAGCCAAAGGGCGAGCGGGGGGTTTGGCACCGGGGAGCTGTTTTTT.

CDR3 residues: CAISEVLAETQYF. DNA for the CDR3: TGTGCCATCAGTGAGGTTCTAGCCGAGACCCAGTACTTC. This chain uses TRBV10-3 with TRBJ2-5, with D maybe TRBD2 (5 bases). V lost 2 bases and J 5 bases, leaving 9 bases between the germline ends. The CDR3 sequence is 13 residues long. The V gene's germline CDR1 is ENHRY and CDR2 SYGVKD.

The chain couples TRBV27 to TRBJ2-1; 7 nucleotides match TRBD2. The ends lost 5 bases at V and 2 bases at J; junction bases unmatched: 6. Germline V gene lookup returns CDR1 MNHEY and CDR2 SMNVEV (reference sequence). This CDR3 spans 15 amino acids. The CDR3 region is CASSPQRGAYNEQFF. CDR3 bases: TGTGCCAGCAGTCCGCAGCGGGGTGCCTACAATGAGCAGTTCTTC.

This chain links TRBV10-3 with TRBJ2-5; 14 bases align to TRBD2. Germline V gene lookup returns CDR1 ENHRY and CDR2 SYGVKD. J lost 5 bases, V lost 3 bases, and 11 bases had no gene match. This CDR3 contains 18 residues. The CDR3 DNA follows: TGTGCCATCAGTGACGGGACTAGCGGGGGTGCCCTAGGGGAGACCCAGTACTTC. This sequence encodes CAISDGTSGGALGETQYF.

The rearrangement uses TRBV9 and TRBJ2-7; 7 bases agree with TRBD1. This CDR3 contains 15 residues. With 9 bases clipped from V and 0 bases from J, the junction kept 12 bases outside the gene matches. From germline, CDR1 is SGDLS and CDR2 YYNGEE. In DNA, the CDR3 is TGTGCCATCCCGCCGACAGGGCGCAGCTCCTACGAGCAGTACTTC. It codes for CAIPPTGRSSYEQYF.

The chain carries TRBV30 and TRBJ1-3; 7 nucleotides line up with TRBD1. There are 15 residues in the CDR3. Trimming removed 1 base from V and 0 bases from J; junction bases left unmatched: 3. Germline loops: CDR1 GTSNPN, CDR2 SVGIG (reference sequence). This CDR3 reads CAWSGTGDSGNTIYF. The CDR3 DNA follows: TGTGCCTGGAGTGGGACAGGCGACTCTGGAAACACCATATATTTT.

The gene calls are TRBV5-1 and TRBJ2-7; tentative D call: TRBD2 (7 bases). V was clipped by 0 bases and J by 2 bases, with 12 bases between them. The CDR3 is 15 residues long. Germline V gene data show CDR1 as SGHRS and CDR2 as YFSETQ. The CDR3 loop reads CASSLGGGPTYEQYF. CDR3 nucleotides: TGCGCCAGCAGCTTGGGGGGGGGCCCCACCTACGAGCAGTACTTC.

The sample holds one count of this clone. This chain joins TRBV5-1 and TRBJ2-5; D is undetermined. CDR1 is SGHRS, CDR2 YFSETQ, per germline. Trimming shortened V by 4 bases and J by 2 bases, and 3 bases separated the two germline ends. This CDR3 has 11 amino acids. CDR3 sequence (DNA): TGCGCCAGCAGCCAACAAGAGACCCAGTACTTC. Protein: CASSQQETQYF.